This T cell receptor beta chain is drawn from a study of identifying expanded T cells in peripheral blood. The table came from immunoSEQ multiplex PCR; TCRdb's copy has only in-frame clones and leaves some out. The repertoire includes roughly 90,000 clones, roughly 84% of them detected once, and 3.5% to 5% sits in the top ten. Turning to this clone: No antigen is known for it.

Trimming left V 1 base short and J 3 bases short, with 6 bases between. In germline, CDR1 is SEHNR, CDR2 FQNEAQ (reference sequence). The length of the CDR3 is 14 residues. Study-wide points: Across healthy donors, higher total template counts meant significantly greater roughly two-week count variance.

The TCR was taken from a person aged 18 to 75 in good health. V and J are TRBV7-9 and TRBJ1-4, with D uncertain. Sequences were obtained from blood. The CDR3 DNA reads TGTGCCAGCAGCTTAGGGGCGGCTAATGAAAAACTGTTTTTT. Its translation: CASSLGAANEKLFF.